One sample yielded the 27 T cell receptor beta chains listed below, sequenced in a study of OX40 agonist ivuxolimab in advanced cancers. Profiling relied on immunoSEQ multiplex PCR, and the TCRdb table lists in-frame clones only, not all of them. The sample holds fewer than 100,000 clones, about 93% seen once. This material consisted of CD4+ or CD8+ T cells sorted from blood, taken in a trial of the OX40 agonist ivuxolimab. These receptors were taken from an adult with an advanced solid tumor such as melanoma, head and neck, liver or kidney cancer.

V and J are TRBV9 and TRBJ2-7, with TRBD2 identical over 8 bases. Losses at the gene ends were 4 bases for V and 4 bases for J; bases not matched to a gene: 10. Germline V gene data show CDR1 as SGDLS and CDR2 as YYNGEE. The CDR3 totals 15 residues. In nucleotides, the CDR3 is TGTGCCAGCAGCCCATCGGGTAGCGGGGCTTACGAGCAGTACTTC. Its translation: CASSPSGSGAYEQYF.

The rearrangement links TRBV21-1 to TRBJ1-5; the D call in the table, TRBD1, was not verified against the DNA. TRBV21-1 is flagged as a pseudogene. The CDR3 runs to 15 residues. CDR3 DNA: TGTGCCAGCAGGAGCCGGGACAGGCATAATCAGCCCCAGCATTTT. It yields the protein CASRSRDRHNQPQHF.

This chain links TRBV27 with TRBJ1-6; no clear D. V was clipped by 4 bases and J by 6 bases, with 10 bases between them. The V gene's germline CDR1 is MNHEY and CDR2 SMNVEV (reference sequence). This CDR3 is 14 amino acids long. The CDR3 sequence is CASSYLGGNSPLHF. CDR3 sequence (DNA): TGTGCCAGCAGTTATCTGGGCGGTAATTCACCCCTCCACTTT.

This chain links TRBV27 with TRBJ1-1, with a tentative D call TRBD1 (6 bases). V lost 5 bases and J lost 4, with 11 bases in between. Germline V gene sequence: CDR1 MNHEY, CDR2 SMNVEV (reference sequence). The CDR3 has 13 amino acids. The CDR3 loop is CASSQLGGTEAFF. The DNA of the CDR3 is TGTGCCAGCAGTCAGCTAGGGGGCACTGAAGCTTTCTTT.

This clone has a handful of counts. The V and J genes are TRBV5-6 and TRBJ1-5; D call uncertain. The CDR3 runs 13 residues. The germline gives CDR1 SGHDT, CDR2 YYEEEE. Trimming took 4 bases from V and 3 from J, leaving 8 bases between them. The CDR3 protein is CASSPGPNQPQHF. The CDR3 nucleotides read TGTGCCAGCAGCCCTGGACCCAATCAGCCCCAGCATTTT.

The rearrangement uses TRBV19 and TRBJ1-5; 9 nucleotides agree with TRBD1. V trimming: 5 bases; J trimming: 7 bases; junction bases outside the gene matches: 9. Germline V lookup: CDR1 LNHDA, CDR2 SQIVND (reference sequence). CDR3 length equals 15 residues. CDR3 nucleotides: TGTGCCAGTAGTTCTATCCGGGACAGGGTACAGCCCCAGCATTTT. Protein sequence: CASSSIRDRVQPQHF.

In regard to this clone: An end of the junction does not agree with germline; a read error may underlie this. The CDR3 sequence is CASSLAPGQGAFF. In DNA, the CDR3 is TGCGCCAGCAGCTTGGCTCCGGGACAGGGGGCCTTCTTC. The V gene is TRBV5-1, the J gene TRBJ1-2, with 12 bases fitting TRBD1. The CDR3 length is 13 residues. CDR1 and CDR2 (germline): SGHRS, YFSETQ.

The chain uses TRBV7-8 and TRBJ2-1, with a possible D match to TRBD1 (6 bases). Germline-derived CDR1 and CDR2 are SGHVS and FQNEAQ. V shed 5 bases and J shed 2 bases, with 13 bases lying between them. CDR3 length: 15 amino acids. The CDR3 DNA reads TGTGCCAGCAGCCCTGACAGGAGTACCTACAATGAGCAGTTCTTC. Encoded protein: CASSPDRSTYNEQFF. Filled out from reference TRBV7-8 and TRBJ2-1, the complete variable domain reads GAGVSQSPRYKVAKRGQDVALRCDPISGHVSLFWYQQALGQGPEFLTYFQNEAQLDKSGLPSDRFFAERPEGSVSTLKIQRTQQEDSAVYLCASSPDRSTYNEQFFGPGTRLTVL.

The chain is built from TRBV19 and TRBJ1-2; the match to TRBD1 covers 8 bases. Germline CDR1 and CDR2: LNHDA and SQIVND (reference sequence). Trimming removed 3 bases from V and 5 bases from J; junction bases left unmatched: 5. The CDR3 has 14 amino acids. The CDR3 DNA reads TGTGCCAGTAGTATGCCGGGACAGGAATATGGCTACACCTTC. It codes for CASSMPGQEYGYTF.

This chain joins TRBV18 and TRBJ2-1; D assignment may be TRBD1 or TRBD2 (5 bases each). V lost 3 bases, J lost 6 bases, and 18 bases lay in between. Germline loops: CDR1 KGHSH, CDR2 LQKENI. This CDR3 has 16 residues. CDR3 loop: CASSPNPSGRGNEQFF. As DNA, the CDR3 is TGTGCCAGCTCACCTAACCCAAGCGGTAGGGGCAATGAGCAGTTCTTC.

The CDR3 loop is CASSQDRYEQFF. CDR3 DNA: TGCGCCAGCAGCCAAGATCGTTATGAGCAGTTCTTC. The chain links TRBV4-1 to TRBJ2-1; D gene ambiguous. The CDR3 sequence is 12 residues long. V dropped 0 bases and J dropped 8 bases, with 5 bases sitting between them. CDR1 MGHRA and CDR2 YSYEKL come from the germline V gene.

This chain joins TRBV19 and TRBJ1-3; D uncertain. In germline, CDR1 is LNHDA, CDR2 SQIVND (reference sequence). Trimming left V 3 bases short and J 4 bases short, with 13 bases between. The CDR3 runs 15 residues. The CDR3 coding sequence is TGTGCCAGTAGTATTTTCGGTGGAGAGGGAAACACCATATATTTT. As protein: CASSIFGGEGNTIYF.

The chain links TRBV7-9 to TRBJ2-1, with 9 bases lining up with TRBD2. From germline, CDR1 is SEHNR and CDR2 FQNEAQ (reference sequence). This CDR3 is 15 amino acids long. The junction had 5 bases not matched to a gene; V was cut back by 5 bases and J by 3 bases. The CDR3 DNA is TGTGCCAGCAGCGCCAAGCGGGAGGTCTACAATGAGCAGTTCTTC. Residues: CASSAKREVYNEQFF.

The genes are TRBV5-1 and TRBJ2-1; tentatively, D is TRBD1 (5 bases). CDR3 length: 14 residues. Per germline, CDR1 SGHRS and CDR2 YFSETQ. Trimming cost V 4 bases and J 1 base, with 9 bases left between them. The CDR3 reads CASSPKGSYNEQFF. In DNA form, the CDR3 reads TGCGCCAGCAGCCCGAAGGGGTCCTACAATGAGCAGTTCTTC.

This chain uses TRBV10-3 with TRBJ2-3; TRBD2 is a possible D gene (5 bases). V lost 6 bases to trimming and J lost 2 bases, with 15 bases between them. The CDR3 is made up of 15 amino acids. Germline V gene lookup returns CDR1 ENHRY and CDR2 SYGVKD. The CDR3 DNA reads TGTGCCATCAGGGACTTGAACGGGCCCACAGATACGCAGTATTTT. Translated: CAIRDLNGPTDTQYF.

The chain links TRBV5-1 to TRBJ2-7; TRBD1 is a possible D gene (5 bases). V was clipped by 0 bases and J by 0 bases, with 10 bases between them. The CDR3 runs to 15 residues. Germline loops: CDR1 SGHRS, CDR2 YFSETQ. CDR3 DNA sequence: TGCGCCAGCAGCTTGGACAGGAAACCCTCCTACGAGCAGTACTTC. Its translation is CASSLDRKPSYEQYF.

The chain couples TRBV4-3 to TRBJ1-1, with D unresolved. Trimming pared 1 base from V and 1 base from J, leaving 7 bases between. The CDR3 loop spans 14 amino acids. Germline-derived CDR1 and CDR2 are LGHNA and YSLEER. For the CDR3, the DNA is TGCGCCAGCAGCCAAGGGGCAGAGAACACTGAAGCTTTCTTT. Its protein is CASSQGAENTEAFF.

The genes are TRBV11-2 and TRBJ2-1; either TRBD1 or TRBD2 may supply D (5 bases each). Germline CDR1 and CDR2: SGHAT and FQNNGV. The CDR3 sequence is 13 residues long. Trimming pared 5 bases from V and 1 base from J, leaving 6 bases between. CDR3 protein: CASSEGSYNEQFF. As DNA, the CDR3 is TGTGCCAGCAGCGAGGGGTCCTACAATGAGCAGTTCTTC.

The genes are TRBV10-1 and TRBJ1-3; no firm D call. V lost 4 bases and J lost 3, with 1 base in between. This CDR3 is 11 amino acids long. CDR1 is WNHNN, CDR2 SYGVQD, per germline (reference sequence). The CDR3 DNA sequence: TGCGCCAGCAGTGTTGGAAACACCATATATTTT. Amino acid sequence: CASSVGNTIYF.

The rearrangement joins TRBV7-9 to TRBJ2-2; D not certain. Germline CDR1 SEHNR, CDR2 FQNEAQ (reference sequence). CDR3 length: 16 amino acids. With 5 bases removed from V and 0 bases from J, the gap between germline ends came to 13 bases. This CDR3 is CASSLLQRANTGELFF. The CDR3 DNA sequence: TGTGCCAGCAGCCTACTCCAAAGGGCGAACACCGGGGAGCTGTTTTTT.

The chain joins TRBV9 to TRBJ2-5; D call uncertain. The V and J ends lost 4 bases and 2 bases respectively, with 15 bases between them. This CDR3 is built from 15 residues. The germline V gene encodes CDR1 SGDLS and CDR2 YYNGEE. The CDR3 sequence is CASSRTPRQQETQYF. Written as DNA, the CDR3 is TGTGCCAGCAGCAGAACCCCTCGACAACAAGAGACCCAGTACTTC.

The chain recombines TRBV2 with TRBJ1-5, with TRBD1 matching over 7 bases. The J segment lost 1 base and the V segment lost 4 bases, leaving 16 bases of the junction unmatched. In germline, CDR1 is SNHLY, CDR2 FYNNEI. The CDR3 spans 19 residues. The CDR3 DNA reads TGTGCCAGCAGTGTCAAGGGTACAGGGGCCTCTCCAAGCAATCAGCCCCAGCATTTT. Amino acids: CASSVKGTGASPSNQPQHF.

The genes are TRBV11-2 and TRBJ2-7; 7 bases align to TRBD2. Germline CDR1 and CDR2: SGHAT and FQNNGV. Trimming at V came to 4 bases and at J to 5 bases, leaving 20 bases not matched to a gene. The CDR3 length is 18 residues. CDR3 in amino acids: CASSSTKGAGWSRDEQYF. DNA for the CDR3: TGTGCCAGCAGCTCTACAAAAGGAGCGGGATGGTCTCGGGACGAGCAGTACTTC.

In its sample, this clone ranks as medium-sized (0.01 to 0.1%). The J gene is TRBJ1-1, the V gene TRBV5-6; D remains ambiguous. The CDR3 has 13 amino acids. Looked up from germline, CDR1 is SGHDT and CDR2 is YYEEEE. Deletions cut 3 bases from V and 0 bases from J, with 6 bases between. As DNA, the CDR3 is TGTGCCAGCAGCTCCGACGTGAACACTGAAGCTTTCTTT. Its translation: CASSSDVNTEAFF.

The chain uses TRBV5-6 and TRBJ2-3; D may be TRBD1 (5 bases). V lost 1 base, J lost 4 bases, and 16 bases lay in between. This CDR3 region has 16 residues. Germline lookup yields CDR1 SGHDT and CDR2 YYEEEE. CDR3 residues: CASSLLTEGIADTQYF. Written as DNA, the CDR3 is TGTGCCAGCAGCTTGTTGACAGAAGGAATAGCAGATACGCAGTATTTT.

V usage is TRBV15 and J usage is TRBJ2-3; 7 bases agree with TRBD2. Germline CDR1 LNHNV, CDR2 YYDKDF (reference sequence). The V gene end was trimmed by 5 bases and the J gene end by 0 bases; junction bases not matched to a gene: 5. The CDR3 contains 15 residues. This CDR3 is CATSLTSISTDTQYF. The CDR3 region has the DNA TGTGCCACCAGCCTGACTAGCATAAGCACAGATACGCAGTATTTT.

J is TRBJ2-5 and V is TRBV25-1; TRBD2 matches 7 bases. V shed 8 bases and J 6 bases; nucleotides not matched to a gene: 9. This CDR3 comprises 13 residues. Germline CDR1 MGHDK, CDR2 SYGVNS. The CDR3 DNA reads TGTGCCAGCCATTCCCGACTAGCACAGACCCAGTACTTC. The encoded protein is CASHSRLAQTQYF.